The present entry profiles one TCR beta chain with its context. The target antigen is unknown. Trimming shortened V by 1 base and J by 10 bases, and 17 bases separated the two germline ends. This CDR3 region has 15 residues. The V gene's germline CDR1 is SGHDN and CDR2 FVKESK. The source of the sample is a study of identical twins. Study-level points and caveats: A lower insertion count was a feature of abundant cord blood beta clonotypes, with no such feature in memory repertoires.

TCRdb independently ran MiXCR on the 5' RACE reads; one entry per CDR3 protein. The sample lists 750,000 to 950,000 distinct CDR3 sequences; 9% to 15% were seen once. These data are also associated with another study on yellow fever vaccine responses in identical twins.

The source of this sequence is a woman younger than 35 in good health. The source material was PBMCs. The chain joins TRBV14 to TRBJ2-1, with a tentative D call TRBD2 (7 bases). The CDR3 coding sequence is TGTGCCAGCAGCCAAGTGGTGGGGGGGCGTAAGGAGCAGTTCTTC. Protein product: CASSQVVGGRKEQFF.